This TCR beta chain is from a study of shared clonotypes between healthy human individuals. A remark on this clone: The antigen is undetermined.

The CDR3 loop spans 14 amino acids. Germline V lookup: CDR1 SNHLY, CDR2 FYNNEI. Between the trimmed V and J ends, which lost 4 bases and 9 bases, there was a span of 13 bases. TCRdb's table, derived via immunoSEQ multiplex PCR, lists solely in-frame clones and lacks some. Of about 2 million clones listed, 85% to 95% are singletons. General observations from the study: Only blood underwent sampling, and tissue repertoires likely differ.

The J gene is TRBJ1-6, the V gene TRBV2; D is undetermined. Sequencing input: naive CD4+ T cells sorted from blood. Subset denoted: CD45RA+ positively selected. This TCR derives from a young man in good health. The CDR3, as DNA: TGTGCCAGCAGTGTAAAACTAGTCGGTTCACCCCTCCACTTT. Its protein product is CASSVKLVGSPLHF.